This entry lists 8 T cell receptor beta chains sequenced from one sample in a study of metastatic and nonmetastatic thyroid tumors. None of the patients had undergone any treatment ahead of thyroid surgery. Via MiXCR, TCRdb re-called the PCR reads. Of some 30,000 clones listed, around 32% were seen once; the top ten hold about 31%. Sequencing was carried out using blood. These receptors were obtained from a female donor with papillary thyroid cancer or a benign thyroid nodule (not recorded which). Some clones in this sample may be carry-over from other donors' samples.

To note about this clone: The junction does not match germline at one end; this may be a read error. The chain is built from TRBV5-1 and TRBJ2-3; D possibly corresponds to TRBD2 (5 bases). The CDR3 extends over 14 amino acids. Germline loops: CDR1 SGHRS, CDR2 YFSETQ. The CDR3 sequence: CASSLGGYSDSQNF. Here the CDR3 DNA reads TGCGCCAGCAGCTTGGGCGGGTATTCAGATTCGCAGAATTTT.

V usage is TRBV5-1 and J usage is TRBJ1-6, with TRBD1 as a possible D gene (5 bases). Deletions cut 6 bases from V and 5 bases from J, with 15 bases between. There are 15 residues in the CDR3. Germline lookup yields CDR1 SGHRS and CDR2 YFSETQ. The CDR3 here is CASTSWGFDNSPLHF. CDR3 sequence (DNA): TGCGCCAGCACTTCATGGGGGTTCGATAATTCACCCCTCCACTTT.

This clone appeared many times. The chain is built from TRBV7-2 and TRBJ2-3, with TRBD2 as a possible D gene (6 bases). Trimming took 5 bases from V and 4 from J, leaving 19 bases between them. The germline gives CDR1 SGHTA, CDR2 FQGNSA. CDR3 length equals 16 residues. CDR3 sequence: CASSPPRLAPADTQYF. In nucleotides, the CDR3 is TGTGCCAGCAGCCCACCACGGCTAGCGCCCGCAGATACGCAGTATTTT.

This clone showed up many times. The gene calls are TRBV6-5 and TRBJ2-3, with 13 bases lining up with TRBD2. J was trimmed by 6 bases and V by 6 bases; bases with no gene match: 12. This CDR3 has 17 amino acids. Germline CDR1 and CDR2: MNHEY and SVGAGI. The CDR3 DNA reads TGTGCCAGCAGCTCCCCTACTAGCGGGAGGGCCGTGGATACGCAGTATTTT. This sequence encodes CASSSPTSGRAVDTQYF.

This clone was detected a few times. The chain links TRBV15 to TRBJ2-1; 7 nucleotides line up with TRBD1. The CDR3 is 15 amino acids. The germline CDR1 and CDR2 sequences are LNHNV and YYDKDF (reference sequence). J gave up 0 bases and V 1 base, and 0 bases lay outside the gene matches. The CDR3 DNA sequence: TGTGCCACCAGCAGAGGGGACAGCTCCTACAATGAGCAGTTCTTC. This gives the protein CATSRGDSSYNEQFF.

A few counts support this clone. The CDR3 here is CASSRAQWSYGYTF. CDR3 bases: TGTGCCAGCAGCCGCGCCCAATGGAGCTATGGCTACACCTTC. The chain joins TRBV28 to TRBJ1-2; D gene uncertain. The V gene lost 6 bases and the J gene lost 4 bases, with 15 bases spanning the gap. The CDR3 has 14 residues. Germline assignment: CDR1 MDHEN and CDR2 SYDVKM.

The chain couples TRBV20-1 to TRBJ2-7; D unresolved. Germline CDR1 is DFQATT and CDR2 is SNEGSKA (reference sequence). V dropped 0 bases and J dropped 5 bases, with 8 bases sitting between them. The CDR3 has 12 amino acids. The CDR3 loop is CSARDPQDEQYF. DNA of the CDR3: TGCAGTGCTAGAGATCCCCAGGACGAGCAGTACTTC.

With regard to this clone: The junction shows a germline mismatch at one end, possibly a read error. This chain uses TRBV2 with TRBJ1-1; D unclear. The CDR3 sequence is 14 residues long. Looked up from germline, CDR1 is SNHLY and CDR2 is FYNNEI. CDR3 sequence reads: CARSESRWRGVAFF. The CDR3 bases are TGTGCCCGCAGTGAGTCACGGTGGCGCGGTGTAGCTTTCTTT.